The 22 T cell receptor beta chains below come from one sample, sequenced in a study of graft-versus-host responses after intestinal transplantation. Profiled with immunoSEQ multiplex PCR; TCRdb holds only in-frame clones, not every one. The data show roughly 98,000 clones, approximately 95% seen once. These receptors are not linked to any known antigen. The sample in question was unstimulated CD8+ T cells sorted from spleen or lymph node cells, obtained before transplant. The receptors shown here come from a human donor who was the organ donor for an intestinal transplant.

The chain recombines TRBV7-6 with TRBJ1-2; 7 bases align to TRBD1. With 3 bases clipped from V and 0 bases from J, the junction kept 13 bases outside the gene matches. This CDR3 comprises 18 residues. Germline values: CDR1 SGHVS, CDR2 FNYEAQ. DNA of the CDR3: TGTGCCAGCAGCTTTTCACCAGACCCTGACAGGGCTAACTATGGCTACACCTTC. It is translated as CASSFSPDPDRANYGYTF.

This chain links TRBV19 with TRBJ2-2; 8 nucleotides match TRBD2. Per the germline V gene, CDR1 is LNHDA and CDR2 is SQIVND (reference sequence). V was clipped by 7 bases and J by 2 bases; unmatched bases: 9. The CDR3 has 16 residues. CDR3 nucleotides: TGTGCCAGTAACCCTTTTGCGGGAGGTAACACCGGGGAGCTGTTTTTT. Its translation is CASNPFAGGNTGELFF.

V is TRBV13 and J is TRBJ2-7, with D possibly TRBD2 on 6 matching bases. V lost 6 bases to trimming and J lost 3 bases, with 9 bases between them. The CDR3 length is 12 residues. Germline CDR1 is PRHDT and CDR2 is FYEKMQ (reference sequence). The chain's CDR3 is CASSGGNYEQYF. DNA for the CDR3: TGTGCCAGCAGTGGCGGGAACTACGAGCAGTACTTC.

A word on this clone: The junction differs from germline at one of its ends, possibly a read error. The CDR3 is CASSPRQGDF. The CDR3 DNA follows: TGTGCCAGCAGCCCCCGCCAGGGCGACTTT. The chain combines TRBV7-8 with TRBJ1-1, with a tentative D call TRBD1 (5 bases). CDR3 length equals 10 residues. Germline CDR1 and CDR2: SGHVS and FQNEAQ. Variable domain in full (rest from reference TRBV7-8 and TRBJ1-1): GAGVSQSPRYKVAKRGQDVALRCDPISGHVSLFWYQQALGQGPEFLTYFQNEAQLDKSGLPSDRFFAERPEGSVSTLKIQRTQQEDSAVYLCASSPRQGDFGQGTRLTVV.

The chain links TRBV5-4 to TRBJ2-7; D ambiguous. There are 14 residues in the CDR3. Trimming removed 0 bases at V and 4 bases at J, with 11 bases between. Germline V gene data show CDR1 as SGHNT and CDR2 as YYREEE (reference sequence). The CDR3 DNA follows: TGTGCCAGCAGCTTGGGGGCGAAAGCTTACGAGCAGTACTTC. Protein sequence: CASSLGAKAYEQYF.

The chain is built from TRBV5-6 and TRBJ2-7, with D unclear. This CDR3 region has 15 residues. V gave up 4 bases and J gave up 0 bases, with 14 bases separating them. Germline loops: CDR1 SGHDT, CDR2 YYEEEE. As DNA, the CDR3 is TGTGCCAGCAGCATGATCGAACAGAGCTCCTACGAGCAGTACTTC. Its translation is CASSMIEQSSYEQYF.

The rearrangement uses TRBV27 and TRBJ2-3; tentative D call: TRBD1 (5 bases). V lost 3 bases, J lost 1 base, and 8 bases lay in between. Per germline, CDR1 MNHEY and CDR2 SMNVEV (reference sequence). The CDR3 consists of 14 residues. CDR3 residues: CASSFRTRTDTQYF. CDR3 DNA sequence: TGTGCCAGCAGTTTTAGGACACGCACAGATACGCAGTATTTT.

This chain connects TRBV7-2 to TRBJ2-7; D remains ambiguous. V lost 3 bases and J lost 0, with 9 bases in between. The CDR3 runs 14 residues. Germline CDR1 and CDR2: SGHTA and FQGNSA. Here the CDR3 DNA reads TGTGCCAGCAGCTTCAAAGGCGGCTCCTACGAGCAGTACTTC. It is translated as CASSFKGGSYEQYF.

The chain is built from TRBV2 and TRBJ2-1; TRBD1 agrees at 9 bases. Germline V lookup: CDR1 SNHLY, CDR2 FYNNEI. This CDR3 has 11 residues. V shed 11 bases, J shed 10 bases, and the junction held 6 bases outside the gene matches. The CDR3 is CAGDRAAEQFF. CDR3 DNA: TGTGCCGGGGACAGGGCGGCAGAGCAGTTCTTC.

The gene calls are TRBV7-9 and TRBJ2-1, with D possibly matching TRBD2 (6 bases). Trimming cost V 1 base and J 10 bases, with 8 bases left between them. The CDR3 sequence is 12 residues long. Germline assignment: CDR1 SEHNR and CDR2 FQNEAQ (reference sequence). For the CDR3, the DNA is TGTGCCAGCAGCTTAGGTGGAGGGGAGCAGTTCTTC. It yields the protein CASSLGGGEQFF.

This chain connects TRBV4-1 to TRBJ2-1, with TRBD2 as a possible D gene (7 bases). V dropped 5 bases and J dropped 5 bases, with 13 bases sitting between them. CDR3 length: 14 residues. CDR1 MGHRA and CDR2 YSYEKL come from the germline V gene. For the CDR3, the DNA is TGCGCCAGCAGCGGGGGGGCTAAGGACAATGAGCAGTTCTTC. It is translated as CASSGGAKDNEQFF.

This clone appeared a single time. The chain links TRBV4-2 to TRBJ2-1, with D unresolved. The CDR3 is 15 amino acids. The V gene lost 4 bases and the J gene lost 0 bases, with 10 bases spanning the gap. The V gene's germline CDR1 is LGHNA and CDR2 YNFKEQ. CDR3 loop: CASSPARSSYNEQFF. The CDR3 DNA sequence: TGTGCCAGCAGCCCCGCCCGGAGCTCCTACAATGAGCAGTTCTTC.

This sequence joins TRBV28 and TRBJ1-5; D call uncertain. The CDR3 sequence is 14 residues long. The V and J ends lost 3 bases and 10 bases respectively, with 16 bases between them. The germline V gene has CDR1 MDHEN and CDR2 SYDVKM. The CDR3 DNA is TGTGCCAGCAGTTTCGAGCAGGTTCCCGCTCCCCAGCATTTT. Protein sequence: CASSFEQVPAPQHF.

This chain links TRBV7-2 with TRBJ2-3; possible D gene TRBD2, 6 bases. The CDR3 loop spans 20 amino acids. V lost 0 bases and J 0 bases, leaving 22 bases between the germline ends. The germline V gene encodes CDR1 SGHTA and CDR2 FQGNSA. The CDR3 nucleotides read TGTGCCAGCAGCTTAGCGTCAGCCCCTCTAGCGAGGTCTAGCACAGATACGCAGTATTTT. It translates to CASSLASAPLARSSTDTQYF.

The J gene is TRBJ2-7, the V gene TRBV11-3; TRBD1 agrees at 7 bases. Germline CDR1 and CDR2: SGHNT and YENEEA. This CDR3 contains 17 residues. The J segment lost 3 bases and the V segment lost 5 bases, leaving 16 bases of the junction unmatched. CDR3 in amino acids: CASSPCCAPTGYYEQYF. Here the CDR3 DNA reads TGTGCCAGCAGCCCGTGCTGCGCACCGACAGGGTACTACGAGCAGTACTTC.

This chain joins TRBV27 and TRBJ2-1; 7 bases fit TRBD2. Germline CDR1 MNHEY, CDR2 SMNVEV (reference sequence). The CDR3 is 14 residues long. V was pared by 6 bases and J by 6 bases, with 8 bases of the junction left unmatched. CDR3 amino acids: CASSRTVAGNEQFF. CDR3 bases: TGTGCCAGCAGCAGGACGGTAGCGGGCAATGAGCAGTTCTTC.

The chain carries TRBV6-5 and TRBJ2-7; TRBD2 agrees at 9 bases. Germline CDR1 MNHEY, CDR2 SVGAGI. V lost 4 bases and J lost 3; bases outside the gene matches: 7. CDR3 length: 15 amino acids. Here the CDR3 DNA reads TGTGCCAGCAGTTCCGATAGCGGGAGCGTCTACGAGCAGTACTTC. Encoded protein: CASSSDSGSVYEQYF.

The V gene is TRBV11-3, the J gene TRBJ2-7; D ambiguous. CDR3 length: 12 amino acids. V was clipped by 0 bases and J by 3 bases, with 3 bases between them. The V gene's germline CDR1 is SGHNT and CDR2 YENEEA. The CDR3 region has the DNA TGTGCCAGCAGCTTAGATCTCTACGAGCAGTACTTC. This encodes CASSLDLYEQYF. Filled out from reference TRBV11-3 and TRBJ2-7, the complete variable domain reads EAGVVQSPRYKIIEKKQPVAFWCNPISGHNTLYWYLQNLGQGPELLIRYENEEAVDDSQLPKDRFSAERLKGVDSTLKIQPAELGDSAVYLCASSLDLYEQYFGPGTRLTVT.

With regard to this clone: In the same sample, other DNA sequences code for this CDR3. The gene calls are TRBV27 and TRBJ1-2, with D unresolved. Germline-derived CDR1 and CDR2 are MNHEY and SMNVEV (reference sequence). The ends were cut back, 1 base at V and 4 bases at J, with 10 bases in the middle. This CDR3 spans 14 amino acids. In nucleotides, the CDR3 is TGTGCCAGCAGTTTATTAGGAGGAGGCTATGGCTACACCTTC. It is translated as CASSLLGGGYGYTF.

The chain has TRBV27 and TRBJ2-7, with 9 nucleotides matching TRBD1. This CDR3 is built from 14 residues. The germline CDR1 and CDR2 sequences are MNHEY and SMNVEV (reference sequence). After removal of 5 bases from V and 5 bases from J, the junction contained 7 bases not matched to a gene. The CDR3 region has the DNA TGTGCCAGCAGTCACCTAGGACAGGGGAACGAGCAGTACTTC. This codes for CASSHLGQGNEQYF.

The rearrangement links TRBV25-1 to TRBJ1-1; D is ambiguous. Trimming removed 2 bases from V and 1 base from J, with 11 bases in between. Germline assignment: CDR1 MGHDK and CDR2 SYGVNS. This CDR3 contains 15 residues. The CDR3 loop reads CASSEDTGPNTEAFF. CDR3 coding DNA: TGTGCCAGCAGTGAAGATACTGGGCCGAACACTGAAGCTTTCTTT.

The chain links TRBV28 to TRBJ2-7, with a weak D call TRBD2 (6 bases). Between the trimmed V and J ends, which lost 3 bases and 6 bases, there was a span of 18 bases. This CDR3 has 15 amino acids. Germline V gene lookup returns CDR1 MDHEN and CDR2 SYDVKM. The CDR3 region is CASSFYGSPPLEQYF. In DNA, the CDR3 is TGTGCCAGCAGTTTTTACGGGAGTCCCCCTCTCGAGCAGTACTTC. The whole variable domain, filled in from reference TRBV28 and TRBJ2-7, reads DVKVTQSSRYLVKRTGEKVFLECVQDMDHENMFWYRQDPGLGLRLIYFSYDVKMKEKGDIPEGYSVSREKKERFSLILESASTNQTSMYLCASSFYGSPPLEQYFGPGTRLTVT.